Listed below are T cell receptor beta chains from one sample, sequenced in a study of blood T cell repertoires in COVID-19. The protocol was immunoSEQ multiplex PCR, while the TCRdb copy is restricted to in-frame clones and leaves out a portion. The data show 68,000 or so clones, with about 90% seen just once and under 0.6% held by the top ten. Sequenced: peripheral blood. These receptors were collected from a man in his forties or fifties with COVID-19, enrolled during active disease. CDR3s include the opening cysteine and the closing phenylalanine or tryptophan. D genes are given only for firm matches. Clone size is given for some rows only: seen once, a few or many times, or a class if the clone is expanded.

d_gene	v_gene	abundance	j_gene	CDR3aa	CDR3nt
TRBD2	TRBV28	once	TRBJ2-7	CASRDGGGEQYF	TGTGCCAGCAGGGATGGGGGGGGCGAGCAGTACTTC
.	TRBV10-3	.	TRBJ2-1	CAISEKAGLRNEQFF	TGTGCCATCAGTGAGAAGGCGGGGTTGCGAAATGAGCAGTTCTTC
TRBD1	TRBV9	.	TRBJ1-3	CASSDPRTGAGNTIYF	TGTGCCAGCAGCGACCCCCGGACAGGGGCTGGAAACACCATATATTTT
.	TRBV7-8	.	TRBJ2-7	CASSLVGRAWVSYEQYF	TGTGCCAGCAGCTTAGTTGGGCGGGCTTGGGTCTCCTACGAGCAGTACTTC
.	TRBV6-1	.	TRBJ2-2	CASSEFSYTVELFF	TGTGCCAGCAGTGAATTCTCATACACAGTCGAGCTGTTTTTT
.	TRBV6-5	.	TRBJ1-6	CASSSGGYNSPLHF	TGTGCCAGCAGTTCGGGGGGATATAATTCACCCCTCCACTTT
.	TRBV4-1	.	TRBJ1-5	CASSQRQVGDQPQHF	TGCGCCAGCAGCCAGCGACAGGTTGGGGATCAGCCCCAGCATTTT
TRBD2	TRBV28	.	TRBJ2-7	CASSLGLAGRRYSYEQYF	TGTGCCAGCAGTCTCGGACTAGCGGGCAGACGATACTCCTACGAGCAGTACTTC
TRBD1	TRBV18	.	TRBJ2-5	CASSPYPGQDSQETQYF	TGTGCCAGCTCACCTTACCCCGGACAGGACTCCCAAGAGACCCAGTACTTC
TRBD2	TRBV9	.	TRBJ2-1	CASSLTSGRVYEQFF	TGTGCCAGCAGTCTAACTAGCGGGAGGGTTTATGAGCAGTTCTTC
.	TRBV4-1	few	TRBJ1-5	CASSQDLTRRRAQHF	TGCGCCAGCAGCCAAGATCTGACCCGAAGGAGGGCCCAGCATTTT
.	TRBV12-3/TRBV12-4	.	TRBJ1-2	CASSFTREGGYTF	TGTGCCAGCAGTTTCACCAGGGAGGGTGGCTACACCTTC
.	TRBV2	.	TRBJ1-1	CASRPQVNTEAFF	TGTGCCAGCAGGCCTCAGGTGAACACTGAAGCTTTCTTT
TRBD2	TRBV20-1	.	TRBJ2-1	CSASGLAGGEQQFF	TGCAGTGCTAGTGGCCTAGCGGGAGGAGAACAGCAGTTCTTC
.	TRBV7-6	.	TRBJ1-5	CASSQRAGGSQPQHF	TGTGCCAGCAGCCAGAGGGCCGGGGGGAGTCAGCCCCAGCATTTT
.	TRBV15	.	TRBJ1-4	CATSRGATEKLFF	TGTGCCACCAGCAGAGGGGCGACTGAAAAACTGTTTTTT
TRBD2	TRBV7-6	.	TRBJ2-5	CASSLARGGLAGQETQYF	TGTGCCAGCAGCTTAGCGCGGGGGGGACTAGCGGGCCAAGAGACCCAGTACTTC
.	TRBV7-9	.	TRBJ1-6	CASSRGRSPLHF	TGTGCCAGCAGCCGGGGAAGGTCACCCCTCCACTTT